This is a list of T cell receptor beta chains from one sample in a study of cytomegalovirus exposure and HLA in healthy donors. The method was immunoSEQ multiplex PCR; TCRdb's version includes in-frame clones alone and lacks a portion of them. This table holds fewer than 130,000 clones, approximately 80% found once. Sequenced input: PBMCs. Receptors originate from a man aged 25-45 years in good health and CMV-seropositive. Both conserved end residues are part of each CDR3. The D gene is left open where the match is weak. The size entry is marked missing in some rows and otherwise reads once, few, many or a size class.

>15|TRBD1|TRBJ1-4|TRBV9|-
CASSPRQGGSEKLFF
TGTGCCAGCAGCCCGCGACAGGGGGGAAGCGAAAAACTGTTTTTT
>15|-|TRBJ2-1|TRBV7-6|-
CASSRGLPPHNEQFF
TGTGCCAGCAGCCGCGGACTGCCCCCCCACAATGAGCAGTTCTTC
>13|-|TRBJ2-7|TRBV5-1|-
CASSLGSSYEQYF
TGCGCCAGCAGCTTGGGGTCTAGCTACGAGCAGTACTTC
>13|TRBD1|TRBJ1-4|TRBV6-6|few
CASATGGGEKLFF
TGTGCCTCCGCGACAGGGGGAGGAGAAAAACTGTTTTTT
>13|-|TRBJ1-1|TRBV14|many
CASSSLGRTEAFF
TGTGCCAGCAGCTCCCTGGGGCGGACTGAAGCTTTCTTT
>13|-|TRBJ1-1|TRBV10-1|-
CASSDGSGTEAFF
TGCGCCAGCAGTGATGGTTCGGGCACTGAAGCTTTCTTT
>15|TRBD2|TRBJ2-7|TRBV6-1|-
CASSVGTSGGYEQYF
TGTGCCAGCAGTGTAGGGACTAGCGGGGGGTACGAGCAGTACTTC
>14|-|TRBJ1-3|TRBV7-9|-
CANRCGTAGNTIYF
TGTGCCAATCGTTGCGGCACTGCTGGAAACACCATATATTTT
>15|TRBD1|TRBJ1-1|TRBV30|-
CAWSADRESYTEAFF
TGTGCCTGGAGTGCGGACAGGGAATCGTACACTGAAGCTTTCTTT
>16|-|TRBJ2-2|TRBV21-1|-
CASSSRGRADTGELFF
TGTGCCAGCAGCTCGCGGGGGAGGGCGGACACCGGGGAGCTGTTTTTT
>18|-|TRBJ1-5|TRBV23-1|-
CASSHPPAGLFSNQPQHF
TGCGCCAGCAGTCACCCCCCGGCAGGCCTTTTCAGCAATCAGCCCCAGCATTTT
>15|TRBD1|TRBJ2-3|TRBV7-8|-
CASSLSGTGADTQYF
TGTGCCAGCAGCTTATCTGGGACAGGGGCAGATACGCAGTATTTT
>15|-|TRBJ1-1|TRBV30|-
CAWSAGWARNTEAFF
TGTGCCTGGAGTGCGGGATGGGCACGGAACACTGAAGCTTTCTTT
>16|TRBD2|TRBJ2-3|TRBV2|-
CASRRDYYTDTDTQYF
TGTGCCAGCAGGAGGGACTACTACACGGACACAGATACGCAGTATTTT
>18|TRBD2|TRBJ2-5|TRBV11-3|-
CASSLAARAGGSQETQYF
TGTGCCAGCAGCTTAGCGGCCAGAGCGGGGGGCTCCCAAGAGACCCAGTACTTC
>11|-|TRBJ2-5|TRBV7-2|-
CASSPGETQYF
TGTGCCAGCAGCCCGGGGGAGACCCAGTACTTC
>14|-|TRBJ2-6|TRBV5-1|-
CASSLDTGANVLTF
TGCGCCAGCAGCTTGGATACAGGGGCCAACGTCCTGACTTTC
>15|TRBD2|TRBJ2-1|TRBV9|-
CASSATSGGAPRQFF
TGTGCCAGCAGCGCAACTAGCGGGGGCGCTCCTCGGCAGTTCTTC
>16|-|TRBJ2-3|TRBV7-9|-
CASSWGGDISTDTQYF
TGTGCCAGCAGCTGGGGGGGGGACATAAGCACAGATACGCAGTATTTT
>14|-|TRBJ2-2|TRBV6-1|-
CASSEEPWTGELFF
TGTGCCAGCAGTGAAGAGCCGTGGACCGGGGAGCTGTTTTTT
>16|TRBD2|TRBJ2-3|TRBV9|few
CASSPGTMTSTDTQYF
TGTGCCAGCAGCCCCGGGACTATGACTAGCACAGATACGCAGTATTTT
>17|TRBD2|TRBJ2-1|TRBV30|many
CAWSSGGGALSYNEQFF
TGTGCCTGGAGTTCGGGCGGGGGGGCCCTCTCCTACAATGAGCAGTTCTTC
>13|-|TRBJ1-2|TRBV7-6|-
CASSHGGGNGYTF
TGTGCCAGCAGCCACGGGGGAGGAAATGGCTACACCTTC
>18|TRBD1|TRBJ1-1|TRBV28|-
CASSYHSGTGDLNTEAFF
TGTGCCAGCAGTTACCACTCCGGGACAGGGGATTTGAACACTGAAGCTTTCTTT
>12|TRBD1|TRBJ2-7|TRBV2|-
CASGTGYYEQYF
TGTGCCAGCGGGACAGGGTACTACGAGCAGTACTTC
>15|TRBD1|TRBJ2-4|TRBV19|-
CASSDRGKAKNIQYF
TGTGCCAGTAGTGACAGGGGGAAGGCCAAAAACATTCAGTACTTC
>17|TRBD2|TRBJ2-3|TRBV9|-
CASSGGGGGENTDTQYF
TGTGCCAGCAGCGGAGGGGGCGGGGGGGAAAACACAGATACGCAGTATTTT
>16|TRBD1|TRBJ1-3|TRBV30|few
CAWSTPGGFGLNTIYF
TGTGCCTGGAGCACGCCAGGGGGCTTTGGTTTGAACACCATATATTTT
>15|TRBD2|TRBJ2-1|TRBV25-1|-
CASSVGTSGGNEQFF
TGTGCCAGCAGTGTAGGGACTAGCGGGGGGAATGAGCAGTTCTTC
>15|TRBD2|TRBJ2-1|TRBV7-6|-
CASRRLAGGLNEQFF
TGTGCCAGCAGGAGACTAGCGGGGGGGCTGAATGAGCAGTTCTTC
>15|TRBD2|TRBJ2-1|TRBV4-1|few
CASSQAAGAYNEQFF
TGCGCCAGCAGCCAAGCAGCGGGGGCTTACAATGAGCAGTTCTTC
>14|-|TRBJ1-1|TRBV5-6|many
CASSPTGMNTEAFF
TGTGCCAGCAGCCCAACAGGGATGAACACTGAAGCTTTCTTT
>14|-|TRBJ1-2|TRBV4-1|-
CASSQYGTNYGYTF
TGCGCCAGCAGCCAATACGGTACTAACTATGGCTACACCTTC
>9|-|TRBJ2-7|TRBV5-8|few
CASSPEQYF
TGTGCCAGCAGCCCGGAGCAGTACTTC
>13|-|TRBJ2-1|TRBV6-6|-
CAAKGDSYNEQFF
TGTGCCGCTAAAGGGGACTCCTACAATGAGCAGTTCTTC
>14|-|TRBJ1-4|TRBV25-1|-
CASSNRASNEKLFF
TGTGCCAGCAGTAACAGGGCTTCTAATGAAAAACTGTTTTTT
>14|TRBD1|TRBJ1-4|TRBV11-2|-
CASSHRTGDEKLFF
TGTGCCAGCAGCCATCGAACAGGGGATGAAAAACTGTTTTTT
>18|TRBD2|TRBJ2-7|TRBV7-2|-
CASSLAGGAGGPQNEQYF
TGTGCCAGCAGCTTAGCAGGTGGTGCGGGGGGCCCCCAGAACGAGCAGTACTTC
>12|-|TRBJ1-1|TRBV5-6|medium-sized
CASSLGRTEAFF
TGTGCCAGCAGCTTGGGCAGAACTGAAGCTTTCTTT
>14|-|TRBJ1-5|TRBV6-1|-
CASSRVDGNQPQHF
TGTGCCAGCAGCAGGGTTGACGGCAATCAGCCCCAGCATTTT
>16|-|TRBJ1-4|TRBV9|once
CASSVGNGVLEEKLFF
TGTGCCAGCAGCGTAGGGAACGGGGTGTTAGAAGAAAAACTGTTTTTT
>16|TRBD1|TRBJ1-1|TRBV14|few
CASSQEQGWGNTEAFF
TGTGCCAGCAGCCAGGAACAGGGGTGGGGGAACACTGAAGCTTTCTTT